The clone carrying this TCR beta chain has more than one count but fewer than ten. The antigen is undetermined. Among the donors, all were Caucasian adults who lived in Nashville, Tennessee. The data are from a study of shared clonotypes between healthy human individuals. Study outcomes and limitations: Sequencing depth was expected to affect clonotype sharing among donors.

Several immunoSEQ 96-well plates shared each subset's DNA, each plate a replicate. Per the original methods: Filtering differed because ImmunoSEQ produced junction-only sequences that carried no quality scores. The repertoire was sequenced with immunoSEQ multiplex PCR; TCRdb's copy has only in-frame clones and lacks some. The D gene and trimming were derived from the DNA, and the V and J assignments and clone size from that table. This table holds approximately 500,000 clones, around 73% found once. Per germline, CDR1 LGHNA and CDR2 YSLEER. The CDR3 is made up of 16 amino acids. V gave up 4 bases and J gave up 4 bases; unmatched junction bases: 9.

Input material: PBMCs. This chain connects TRBV4-3 to TRBJ2-3; the match to TRBD1 covers 9 bases. This clonotype was obtained from a woman in her thirties or forties in good health. Some clones in this sample may be carry-over from other donors' samples. The CDR3 protein is CASSPGQGYSADTQYF. CDR3 sequence (DNA): TGCGCCAGCAGCCCAGGACAGGGGTACAGCGCAGATACGCAGTATTTT.